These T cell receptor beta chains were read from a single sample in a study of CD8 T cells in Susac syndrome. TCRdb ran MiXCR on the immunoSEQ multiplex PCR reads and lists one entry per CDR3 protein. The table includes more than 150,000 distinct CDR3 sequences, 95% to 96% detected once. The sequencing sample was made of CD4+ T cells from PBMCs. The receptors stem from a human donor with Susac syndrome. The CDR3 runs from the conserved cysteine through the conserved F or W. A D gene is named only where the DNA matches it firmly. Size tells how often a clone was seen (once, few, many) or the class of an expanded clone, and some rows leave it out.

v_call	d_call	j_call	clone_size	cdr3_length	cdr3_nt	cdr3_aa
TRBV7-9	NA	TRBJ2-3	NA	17	TGTGCCAGTGGTGACACGGATTTCAAGCGTAGCACAGATACGCAGTATTTT	CASGDTDFKRSTDTQYF
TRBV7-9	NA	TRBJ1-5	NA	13	TGTGCCAGCAGCCCTTTGGGCAATCAGCCCCAGCATTTT	CASSPLGNQPQHF
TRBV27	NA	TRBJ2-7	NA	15	TGTGCCAGCAGTAGAAGAGGTAGGGGCTCCTACGAGCAGTACTTC	CASSRRGRGSYEQYF
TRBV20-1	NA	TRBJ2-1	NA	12	TGCAGTGCTAGAGGCCAGGGGTATGAGCAGTTCTTC	CSARGQGYEQFF
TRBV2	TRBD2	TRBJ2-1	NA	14	TGTGCCAGCATCGGGACTAGCGGGTACAATGAGCAGTTCTTC	CASIGTSGYNEQFF
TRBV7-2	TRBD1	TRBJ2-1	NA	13	TGTGCCAGCAGCACTTACAGGGGAAATGAGCAGTTCTTC	CASSTYRGNEQFF
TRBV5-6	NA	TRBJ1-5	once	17	TGTGCCAGCAGCCTCTTCCCAATAACAGGATCGGGTCAGCCCCAGCATTTT	CASSLFPITGSGQPQHF
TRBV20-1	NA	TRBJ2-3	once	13	TGCAGTGCTGGGACCAGACTCACAGATACGCAGTATTTT	CSAGTRLTDTQYF
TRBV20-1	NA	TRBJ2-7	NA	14	TGCAGTGCTAGAGCTGGGCTCGGGGGTAGCGAGCAGTACTTC	CSARAGLGGSEQYF
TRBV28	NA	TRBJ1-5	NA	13	TGTGCCAGCAGTATAGGGTTTAATCAGCCCCAGCATTTT	CASSIGFNQPQHF
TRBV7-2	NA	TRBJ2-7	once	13	TGTGCCAGCAGCGACAGGGAGGGTTACGAGCAGTACTTC	CASSDREGYEQYF
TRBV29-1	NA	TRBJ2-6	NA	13	TGCAGCGTAGACAGCGCTGGGGCCAACGTCCTGACTTTC	CSVDSAGANVLTF
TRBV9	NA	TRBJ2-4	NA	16	TGTGCCAGCAGCCCCCGACACGATTTAGCCAAAAACATTCAGTACTTC	CASSPRHDLAKNIQYF
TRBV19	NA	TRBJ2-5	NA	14	TGTGCCAGTACAATGGGGGGCACCCAGAAGACCCAGTACTTC	CASTMGGTQKTQYF
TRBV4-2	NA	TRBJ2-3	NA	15	TGTGCCAGCAGCCAAGATTGGCGGGGCACAGATACGCAGTATTTT	CASSQDWRGTDTQYF
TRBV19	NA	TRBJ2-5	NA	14	TGTGCCAGTAGTTTGGGGGCGTCACAAGAGACCCAGTACTTC	CASSLGASQETQYF
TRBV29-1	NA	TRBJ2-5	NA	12	TGCAGCGTTGAAATTTACCCTAGTACCCAGTACTTC	CSVEIYPSTQYF
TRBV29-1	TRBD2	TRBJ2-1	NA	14	TGCAGCGGGGATCTAGCGGGGACCTACAATGAGCAGTTCTTC	CSGDLAGTYNEQFF
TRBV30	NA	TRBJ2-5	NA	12	TGTGCCTGGGTCTTGGGGCAAGAGACCCAGTACTTC	CAWVLGQETQYF
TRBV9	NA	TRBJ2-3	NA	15	TGTGCCAGCAGCGTAGGGCAGGGACCCAGGGATACGCAGTATTTT	CASSVGQGPRDTQYF
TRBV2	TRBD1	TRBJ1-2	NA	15	TGTGCCAGCAGTATAAAACAGGGGGCGGTCGATGGCTACACCTTC	CASSIKQGAVDGYTF
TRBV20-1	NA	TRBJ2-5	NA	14	TGCAGTGCTAGAGATAATAGGGGTTGGGAGACCCAGTACTTC	CSARDNRGWETQYF
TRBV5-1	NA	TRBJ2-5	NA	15	TGCGCCAGCAGCCCGGAGAACAGGGGAGGAGAGACCCAGTACTTC	CASSPENRGGETQYF
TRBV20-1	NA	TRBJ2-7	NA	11	TGCAGTGCGGAGCTAGCAGAAGAGCAGTACTTC	CSAELAEEQYF